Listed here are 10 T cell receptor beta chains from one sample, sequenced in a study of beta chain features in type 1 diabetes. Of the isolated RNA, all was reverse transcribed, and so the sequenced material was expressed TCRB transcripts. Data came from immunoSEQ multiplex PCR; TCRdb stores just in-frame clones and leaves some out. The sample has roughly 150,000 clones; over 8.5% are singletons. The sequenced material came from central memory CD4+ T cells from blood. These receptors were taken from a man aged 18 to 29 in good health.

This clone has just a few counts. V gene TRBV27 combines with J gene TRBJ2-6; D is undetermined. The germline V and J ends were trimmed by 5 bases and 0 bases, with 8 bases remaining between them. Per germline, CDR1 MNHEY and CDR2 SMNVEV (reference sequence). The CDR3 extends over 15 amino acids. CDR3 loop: CASSPRGSGANVLTF. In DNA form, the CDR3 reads TGTGCCAGCAGTCCTAGAGGCTCTGGGGCCAACGTCCTGACTTTC. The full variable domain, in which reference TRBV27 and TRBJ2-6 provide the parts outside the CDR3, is EAQVTQNPRYLITVTGKKLTVTCSQNMNHEYMSWYRQDPGLGLRQIYYSMNVEVTDKGDVPEGYKVSRKEKRNFPLILESPSPNQTSLYFCASSPRGSGANVLTFGAGSRLTVL.

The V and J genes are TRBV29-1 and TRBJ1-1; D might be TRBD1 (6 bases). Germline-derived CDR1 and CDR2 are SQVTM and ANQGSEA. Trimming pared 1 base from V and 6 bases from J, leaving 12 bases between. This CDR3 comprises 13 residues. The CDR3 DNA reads TGCAGCGTTGAAGGCTCCAGGGGTTCTGAAGCTTTCTTT. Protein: CSVEGSRGSEAFF. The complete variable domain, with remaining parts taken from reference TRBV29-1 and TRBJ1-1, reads SAVISQKPSRDICQRGTSLTIQCQVDSQVTMMFWYRQQPGQSLTLIATANQGSEATYESGFVIDKFPISRPNLTFSTLTVSNMSPEDSSIYLCSVEGSRGSEAFFGQGTRLTVV.

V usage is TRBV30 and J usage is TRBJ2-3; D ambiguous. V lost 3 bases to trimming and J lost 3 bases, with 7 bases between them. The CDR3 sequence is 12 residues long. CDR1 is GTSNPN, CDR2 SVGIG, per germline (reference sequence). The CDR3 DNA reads TGTGCCTGGAGCCCTACAACAGATACGCAGTATTTT. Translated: CAWSPTTDTQYF.

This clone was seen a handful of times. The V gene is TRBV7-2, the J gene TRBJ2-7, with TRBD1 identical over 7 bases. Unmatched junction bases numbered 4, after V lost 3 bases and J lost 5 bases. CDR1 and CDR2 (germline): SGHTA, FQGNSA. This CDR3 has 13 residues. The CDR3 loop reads CASSFTTGNEQYF. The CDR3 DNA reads TGTGCCAGCAGCTTTACGACAGGGAACGAGCAGTACTTC.

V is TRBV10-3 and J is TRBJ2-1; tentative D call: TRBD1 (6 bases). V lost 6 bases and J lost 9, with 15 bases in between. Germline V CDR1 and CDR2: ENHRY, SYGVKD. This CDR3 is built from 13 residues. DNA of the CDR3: TGTGCCATCAGCGGATTACAGGGTCGTGAGCAGTTCTTC. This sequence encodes CAISGLQGREQFF.

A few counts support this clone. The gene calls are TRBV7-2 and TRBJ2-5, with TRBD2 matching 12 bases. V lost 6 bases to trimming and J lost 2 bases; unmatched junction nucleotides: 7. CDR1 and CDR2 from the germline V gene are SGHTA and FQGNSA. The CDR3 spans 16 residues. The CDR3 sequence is CASRPTSGRGQETQYF. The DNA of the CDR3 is TGTGCCAGCAGGCCGACTAGCGGGAGAGGTCAAGAGACCCAGTACTTC.

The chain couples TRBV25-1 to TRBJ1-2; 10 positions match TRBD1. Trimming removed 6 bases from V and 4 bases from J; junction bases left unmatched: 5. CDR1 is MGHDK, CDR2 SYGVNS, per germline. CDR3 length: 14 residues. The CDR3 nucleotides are TGTGCCAGCAGGAGGACAGGGGGAAGCTATGGCTACACCTTC. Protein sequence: CASRRTGGSYGYTF.

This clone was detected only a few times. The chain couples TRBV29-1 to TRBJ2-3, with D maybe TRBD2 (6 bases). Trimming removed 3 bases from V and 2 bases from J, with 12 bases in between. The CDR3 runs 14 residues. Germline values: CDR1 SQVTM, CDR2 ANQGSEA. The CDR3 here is CSVETRDPTDTQYF. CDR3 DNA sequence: TGCAGCGTTGAGACTAGAGACCCCACAGATACGCAGTATTTT.

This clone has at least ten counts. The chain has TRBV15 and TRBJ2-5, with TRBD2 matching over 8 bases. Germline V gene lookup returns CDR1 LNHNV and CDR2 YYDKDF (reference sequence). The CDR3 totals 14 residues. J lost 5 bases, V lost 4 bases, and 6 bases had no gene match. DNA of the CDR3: TGTGCCACCAGCACTCGGGGGGGCCCCGAGACCCAGTACTTC. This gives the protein CATSTRGGPETQYF.

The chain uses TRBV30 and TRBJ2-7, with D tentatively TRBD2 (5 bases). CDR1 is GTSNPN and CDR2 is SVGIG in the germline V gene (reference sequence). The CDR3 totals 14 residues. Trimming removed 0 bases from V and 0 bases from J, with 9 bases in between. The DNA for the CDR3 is TGTGCCTGGAGTGTAGGCGGGTTCTCCTACGAGCAGTACTTC. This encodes CAWSVGGFSYEQYF.